One sample yielded the 26 T cell receptor beta chains listed below, sequenced in a study of glioma-infiltrating T cells. Using RNA template, CDR3s of TCR alpha and beta were amplified with iRepertoire arm-PCR. TCRdb ran MiXCR on the multiplex PCR reads and lists one entry per CDR3 protein. The sample holds approximately 400,000 distinct CDR3 sequences, around 45% seen once. Input material: glioma tissue, nonneoplastic brain tissue, or PBMCs (not recorded which). These TCRs come from a human donor with low-grade glioma or glioblastoma, undergoing nonglioma brain surgery, or in good health (not recorded which).

V usage is TRBV2 and J usage is TRBJ2-1, with TRBD1 matching over 7 bases. Germline CDR1 SNHLY, CDR2 FYNNEI. The CDR3 consists of 13 residues. The junction had 7 bases not matched to a gene; V was cut back by 6 bases and J by 8 bases. The CDR3 DNA is TGTGCCAGCAGAGGGGGCGGAAGGGATGAGCAGTTCTTC. Translation: CASRGGGRDEQFF.

A few counts support this clonotype. This chain joins TRBV27 and TRBJ2-1, with TRBD2 matching over 10 bases. Germline loops: CDR1 MNHEY, CDR2 SMNVEV (reference sequence). V shed 6 bases and J 4 bases; nucleotides not matched to a gene: 12. CDR3 length: 17 residues. Here the CDR3 reads CASRKRASGSLYNEQFF. The CDR3 coding sequence is TGTGCCAGCAGAAAGAGGGCTAGCGGGAGTTTGTACAATGAGCAGTTCTTC.

A few counts support this clonotype. The chain employs TRBV7-9 and TRBJ2-5; D gene uncertain. The CDR3 totals 14 residues. Germline V CDR1 and CDR2: SEHNR, FQNEAQ (reference sequence). Trimming took 5 bases from V and 0 from J, leaving 10 bases between them. The CDR3 is CASSLSSYQETQYF. In DNA form, the CDR3 reads TGTGCCAGCAGCCTCAGCTCGTACCAAGAGACCCAGTACTTC.

This clonotype was seen more than once but under ten times. The chain couples TRBV25-1 to TRBJ2-5; TRBD2 agrees at 10 bases. The V and J ends lost 5 bases and 6 bases, in that order; junction bases with no gene match: 12. From germline, CDR1 is MGHDK and CDR2 SYGVNS. CDR3 length equals 16 residues. The CDR3: CASSKGSGTSAQTQYF. The CDR3 DNA is TGTGCCAGCAGTAAAGGGAGCGGGACTAGCGCGCAGACCCAGTACTTC.

In the case of this clonotype: Since a much larger clone is just one base distant, this may be a read error. The genes are TRBV6-2 or TRBV6-3 and TRBJ1-1; D call uncertain. Per the germline V gene, CDR1 is MNHEY and CDR2 is SVGEGT. Deletions cut 6 bases from V and 7 bases from J, with 15 bases between. The CDR3 sequence is 13 residues long. The CDR3 DNA reads as TGTGCCAGCAGGAGGGCCTCTTGGGATGAAGCTTTCTTT. It specifies CASRRASWDEAFF.

This clonotype was found a few times. The chain carries TRBV6-2 or TRBV6-3 and TRBJ2-3; 8 bases are a match to TRBD1. The CDR3 spans 16 residues. The germline CDR1 and CDR2 sequences are MNHEY and SVGEGT. V gave up 4 bases and J gave up 1 base; unmatched junction bases: 7. The CDR3 sequence is CASSSHPGQGTDTQYF. The CDR3 DNA reads TGTGCCAGCAGTTCCCATCCGGGACAGGGCACAGATACGCAGTATTTT.

This clonotype was found many times. The chain joins TRBV20-1 to TRBJ1-2; D is ambiguous. Germline CDR1 is DFQATT and CDR2 is SNEGSKA (reference sequence). Trimming removed 2 bases from V and 2 bases from J, with 6 bases in between. This CDR3 contains 12 residues. Here the CDR3 reads CSARRANYGYTF. The CDR3 DNA reads TGCAGTGCTAGACGGGCGAACTATGGCTACACCTTC.

As concerns this clonotype: Since a much larger clone is just one base distant, this may be a read error. V and J are TRBV20-1 and TRBJ2-7; D ambiguous. The CDR3 covers 10 residues. The germline gives CDR1 DFQATT, CDR2 SNEGSKA (reference sequence). CDR3 in DNA: TGCAGTGATAGAGCCCAGGAGCAGTACTTC. This codes for CSDRAQEQYF.

With regard to this clonotype: This clone may be a read error of a much larger clone one base away. V is TRBV27 and J is TRBJ2-2; 8 bases agree with TRBD2. This CDR3 is 15 amino acids long. The V segment lost 7 bases and the J segment 5 bases; nucleotides outside the gene matches: 9. Germline V lookup: CDR1 MNHEY, CDR2 SMNVEV (reference sequence). The CDR3 nucleotides read TGTGCCAGCACCGAAGCGATAGCGGGAACCGGGGAGCTGTTTTTT. Amino acid sequence: CASTEAIAGTGELFF.

V and J are TRBV12-5 and TRBJ2-1, with 11 positions matching TRBD2. After removal of 5 bases from V and 6 bases from J, the junction contained 3 bases not matched to a gene. From germline, CDR1 is LGHNT and CDR2 FRNRAP. The CDR3 runs 14 residues. This chain's CDR3 is CASGTSGSFNEQFF. The CDR3 DNA reads TGTGCTAGTGGTACTAGCGGGAGCTTCAATGAGCAGTTCTTC.

This clonotype was detected only a few times. This chain connects TRBV20-1 to TRBJ2-3; no firm D call. CDR1 is DFQATT and CDR2 is SNEGSKA in the germline V gene (reference sequence). With 6 bases removed from V and 1 base from J, the gap between germline ends came to 14 bases. This CDR3 is built from 14 residues. CDR3 coding DNA: TGCAGTGCCCCAGACCGTTTTCGCACAGATACGCAGTATTTT. Translation: CSAPDRFRTDTQYF.

Only a few counts were recorded for this clonotype. A much larger clone lies one base from this, so it may be a read error. J is TRBJ2-7 and V is TRBV25-1; TRBD2 agrees at 7 bases. The CDR3 sequence is 14 residues long. J gave up 2 bases and V 5 bases, and 6 bases lay outside the gene matches. The V gene's germline CDR1 is MGHDK and CDR2 SYGVNS. CDR3 nucleotides: TGTGCCAGCAGTCCGCGGGGAGGGACCTACGAGCAGTACTTC. This encodes CASSPRGGTYEQYF.

The CDR3 DNA reads TGTGCCAGCTCACCAGGATACGAGCAGTTCTTC. This sequence encodes CASSPGYEQFF. The chain links TRBV18 to TRBJ2-1; unclear D gene. The CDR3 is 11 amino acids. V was shortened by 2 bases and J by 10 bases, with 6 bases between the two germline ends. Germline lookup yields CDR1 KGHSH and CDR2 LQKENI. Looking up the rest from reference TRBV18 and TRBJ2-1 gives the full variable domain: NAGVMQNPRHLVRRRGQEARLRCSPMKGHSHVYWYRQLPEEGLKFMVYLQKENIIDESGMPKERFSAEFPKEGPSILRIQQVVRGDSAAYFCASSPGYEQFFGPGTRLTVL.

This sequence joins TRBV6-2 or TRBV6-3 and TRBJ2-1; 8 nucleotides line up with TRBD2. This CDR3 has 14 residues. Germline trimming cut 10 bases from V and 8 bases from J; bases unmatched to any gene: 13. CDR1 and CDR2 (germline): MNHEY, SVGEGT. CDR3: CAISESGSNDEQFF. In DNA, the CDR3 is TGTGCCATCAGCGAAAGCGGGAGTAATGATGAGCAGTTCTTC.

Of note for this clonotype: This may be a read error: a much more frequent sequence differs by one nucleotide. This rearrangement joins TRBV20-1 to TRBJ1-1; 7 bases line up with TRBD1. Germline V lookup: CDR1 DFQATT, CDR2 SNEGSKA (reference sequence). There are 15 residues in the CDR3. With V trimmed by 4 bases and J by 6 bases, 14 bases remained unmatched. CDR3 bases: TGCAGTGCTAAGCGAATCGGGACAGTTAACGCTGAAGCTTTCTTT. Translation gives CSAKRIGTVNAEAFF.

Details on this clonotype: Being one base from a much bigger clone, this may be a read error. The rearrangement joins TRBV27 to TRBJ2-1, with TRBD2 as a possible D gene (6 bases). Looked up from germline, CDR1 is MNHEY and CDR2 is SMNVEV (reference sequence). There are 17 residues in the CDR3. CDR3 loop: CASSTVRMGGFPNKQFF. The CDR3 DNA sequence: TGTGCCAGCAGTACGGTGCGGATGGGGGGTTTTCCCAATAAGCAGTTCTTC.

There are a few counts of this clonotype. J is TRBJ2-7 and V is TRBV7-8; tentative D call: TRBD1 (7 bases). The CDR3 has 15 amino acids. The V gene lost 7 bases and the J gene lost 4 bases, with 20 bases spanning the gap. Germline CDR1 and CDR2: SGHVS and FQNEAQ. In DNA, the CDR3 is TGTGCCAGCACCCCTCAGGGGGGCTTCTCGTACGAGCAGTACTTC. Amino acid sequence: CASTPQGGFSYEQYF.

This clonotype was seen a few times. The chain uses TRBV7-2 and TRBJ2-7, with D perhaps assigned TRBD1 or TRBD2 (5 bases each). The CDR3 is 14 residues long. Trimming cost V 3 bases and J 4 bases, with 13 bases left between them. From germline, CDR1 is SGHTA and CDR2 FQGNSA. The CDR3 nucleotides read TGTGCCAGCAGCTTTCGAGGGGCTAATTACGAGCAGTACTTC. This sequence encodes CASSFRGANYEQYF.

At least ten counts were recorded for this clonotype. The chain carries TRBV20-1 and TRBJ1-5; D may be TRBD1 (5 bases). CDR3 length equals 15 residues. V gave up 0 bases and J gave up 4 bases, with 13 bases separating them. CDR1 and CDR2 (germline): DFQATT, SNEGSKA (reference sequence). CDR3 DNA: TGCAGTGCTAGAGACCCAGGGTTAAGGAATCAGCCCCAGCATTTT. Translated: CSARDPGLRNQPQHF.

This clonotype showed up many times. This chain joins TRBV15 and TRBJ2-7; TRBD2 matches at 9 bases. J gave up 1 base and V 5 bases, and 3 bases lay outside the gene matches. The CDR3 runs 14 residues. Germline V CDR1 and CDR2: LNHNV, YYDKDF (reference sequence). The CDR3 region is CATSVGLASYEQYF. In nucleotides, the CDR3 is TGTGCCACCAGCGTGGGACTAGCATCCTACGAGCAGTACTTC.

The chain uses TRBV20-1 and TRBJ2-7; D unclear. Per the germline V gene, CDR1 is DFQATT and CDR2 is SNEGSKA (reference sequence). Trimming removed 1 base at V and 0 bases at J, with 4 bases between. The CDR3 consists of 12 residues. CDR3 region: CSARVDSYEQYF. DNA for the CDR3: TGCAGTGCTAGAGTGGACTCCTACGAGCAGTACTTC.

V and J are TRBV20-1 and TRBJ1-5, with D perhaps matching TRBD1 (5 bases). The CDR3 covers 14 residues. V was pared by 6 bases and J by 0 bases, with 12 bases between. The V gene's germline CDR1 is DFQATT and CDR2 SNEGSKA (reference sequence). This chain's CDR3 is CSATGTNSNQPQHF. The DNA for the CDR3 is TGCAGTGCCACCGGGACGAATAGCAATCAGCCCCAGCATTTT.

This clonotype was counted many times. The chain recombines TRBV27 with TRBJ2-5; unclear D gene. Germline V gene lookup returns CDR1 MNHEY and CDR2 SMNVEV (reference sequence). With 5 bases removed from V and 0 bases from J, the gap between germline ends came to 10 bases. The CDR3 loop spans 14 amino acids. The DNA for the CDR3 is TGTGCCAGCAGTGGTGGAGCGTACCAAGAGACCCAGTACTTC. Its protein product is CASSGGAYQETQYF.

The chain carries TRBV27 and TRBJ2-3, with 8 bases lining up with TRBD2. Per germline, CDR1 MNHEY and CDR2 SMNVEV (reference sequence). J lost 1 base, V lost 5 bases, and 5 bases had no gene match. This CDR3 has 15 residues. Here the CDR3 DNA reads TGTGCCAGCAGTAGACTAGCGAGAGGCACAGATACGCAGTATTTT. Amino acid sequence: CASSRLARGTDTQYF.

A few counts support this clonotype. Being one base from a much bigger clone, this may be a read error. This chain joins TRBV6-1 and TRBJ2-7, with 13 nucleotides matching TRBD2. The length of the CDR3 is 15 residues. V trimming: 6 bases; J trimming: 7 bases; junction bases outside the gene matches: 9. Germline V gene data show CDR1 as MNHNS and CDR2 as SASEGT. CDR3 loop: CASSSRLAGGGEQYF. In nucleotides, the CDR3 is TGTGCCAGCAGCTCCCGACTAGCGGGAGGAGGTGAGCAGTACTTC.

This clonotype occurred many times. The junction shows a germline mismatch at one end, possibly a read error. The gene calls are TRBV27 and TRBJ2-1; D gene unclear. The CDR3 sequence is 16 residues long. Per the germline V gene, CDR1 is MNHEY and CDR2 is SMNVEV (reference sequence). The CDR3 region is CASSFIDTMSSGKKVF. The CDR3 DNA reads as TGTGCCAGCAGTTTCATAGATACAATGAGCAGTGGCAAAAAGGTCTTC.